This T cell receptor beta chain was recorded in a study of blood T cell repertoires in COVID-19. At the level of the study: The analysed material was cDNA or gDNA that came from T cells, B-cell-depleted T cells, or PBMCs.

Looked up from germline, CDR1 is SGHVS and CDR2 is FQNEAQ. V was shortened by 1 base and J by 3 bases, with 10 bases between the two germline ends. The CDR3 sequence is 14 residues long. Method: immunoSEQ multiplex PCR; TCRdb's copy keeps in-frame clones and lacks some. Of about 89,000 clones detected, roughly 80% appear once; the ten largest clones hold roughly 53%. Sequenced input: peripheral blood. This receptor was identified in a human donor in a cohort sampled during active COVID-19. The J gene is TRBJ2-7, the V gene TRBV7-8, with D tentatively TRBD1 (6 bases). CDR3 loop: CASSLEGVGYEQYF. In DNA form, the CDR3 reads TGTGCCAGCAGCTTAGAGGGGGTAGGCTACGAGCAGTACTTC.